Presented here are 23 T cell receptor beta chains from one specimen sequenced in a study of cytotoxic CD8 clonotypes in ibrutinib-treated CLL (dated by TCRdb to about 2021). Library generation was performed with the immunoSEQ multiplex PCR assay. Drawn from immuneACCESS, this table holds only the in-frame rearrangements with V and J called that TCRdb kept. Clones are partly lost; checked studies trace under half to an unresolved V gene and leave the rest unexplained. The sample includes under 300,000 clones, with 65% to 85% observed a single time. The ten largest clones represent around 6% of the sample. The time point label for this specimen denotes: progressive disease on ibrutinib. Specimen: PBMCs, collected at disease progression, from a patient treated with ibrutinib. These receptor sequences come from a human donor with chronic lymphocytic leukemia.

The chain couples TRBV18 to TRBJ2-3; 10 positions match TRBD2. The CDR3 is made up of 19 amino acids. The J segment lost 2 bases and the V segment lost 1 base, leaving 12 bases of the junction unmatched. CDR1 and CDR2 (germline): KGHSH, LQKENI. The CDR3 loop reads CASSPRGGEGLAVTDTQYF. The CDR3 DNA follows: TGTGCCAGCTCACCACGAGGGGGCGAAGGACTAGCGGTCACAGATACGCAGTATTTT.

This clone showed up just once. The chain uses TRBV2 and TRBJ2-3; D may match TRBD1 or TRBD2 (5 bases each). Looked up from germline, CDR1 is SNHLY and CDR2 is FYNNEI. V shed 5 bases and J shed 0 bases, with 12 bases lying between them. This CDR3 has 15 amino acids. CDR3 amino acids: CASSRTRTSTDTQYF. The DNA of the CDR3 is TGTGCCAGCAGTCGGACAAGGACTAGCACAGATACGCAGTATTTT.

This clone was seen a single time. The J gene is TRBJ2-4, the V gene TRBV19; D call uncertain. The V end was cut by 3 bases, the J end by 2 bases, with 8 bases between. The length of the CDR3 is 14 residues. Germline V gives CDR1 LNHDA, CDR2 SQIVND (reference sequence). The CDR3 DNA follows: TGTGCCAGTAGTATTCTGGTGTCCAAAAACATTCAGTACTTC. Amino acid sequence: CASSILVSKNIQYF.

J is TRBJ1-1 and V is TRBV27; weak D call: TRBD1 (5 bases). This CDR3 spans 13 amino acids. V gave up 5 bases and J gave up 4 bases, with 11 bases separating them. CDR1 MNHEY and CDR2 SMNVEV come from the germline V gene (reference sequence). CDR3 sequence reads: CASSPRGVTEAFF. The CDR3 bases are TGTGCCAGCAGTCCTAGAGGGGTCACTGAAGCTTTCTTT.

The rearrangement uses TRBV7-2 and TRBJ2-7; TRBD2 might be the D (6 bases). V lost 5 bases to trimming and J lost 7 bases, with 18 bases between them. The CDR3 extends over 14 amino acids. Germline V gene data show CDR1 as SGHTA and CDR2 as FQGNSA. The CDR3 reads CASSTRTNPWEQYF. CDR3 bases: TGTGCCAGCAGCACGCGGACTAACCCCTGGGAGCAGTACTTC.

The gene calls are TRBV7-3 and TRBJ2-1, with 8 bases lining up with TRBD2. J lost 0 bases, V lost 5 bases, and 6 bases had no gene match. Germline CDR1 and CDR2: SGHTA and FQGTGA. This CDR3 contains 16 residues. CDR3 DNA sequence: TGTGCCAGCAGCACGTTAGCGGGGAGCTCCTACAATGAGCAGTTCTTC. It codes for CASSTLAGSSYNEQFF.

V usage is TRBV4-2 and J usage is TRBJ1-5, with D possibly being TRBD1 (5 bases). CDR3 length: 15 amino acids. V lost 4 bases, J lost 0 bases, and 10 bases lay in between. Germline lookup yields CDR1 LGHNA and CDR2 YNFKEQ. CDR3: CASSRPGYSNQPQHF. The CDR3 nucleotides read TGTGCCAGCAGCCGACCAGGGTATAGCAATCAGCCCCAGCATTTT.

This clone was detected only a few times. The chain employs TRBV6-5 and TRBJ2-3; 10 positions agree with TRBD2. The CDR3 totals 16 residues. The ends lost 4 bases at V and 2 bases at J; junction bases unmatched: 6. The V gene's germline CDR1 is MNHEY and CDR2 SVGAGI. CDR3 coding DNA: TGTGCCAGCAGTTCCACCGGGACTAGCGCCACAGATACGCAGTATTTT. Its protein product is CASSSTGTSATDTQYF.

The rearrangement uses TRBV2 and TRBJ2-1, with D possibly TRBD2 on 5 matching bases. The CDR3 is 12 amino acids. Trimming left V 6 bases short and J 4 bases short, with 7 bases between. Germline-derived CDR1 and CDR2 are SNHLY and FYNNEI. The CDR3 loop is CASSGLYNEQFF. CDR3 nucleotide sequence: TGTGCCAGCAGCGGACTGTACAATGAGCAGTTCTTC.

The chain combines TRBV19 with TRBJ1-4; TRBD1 aligns across 9 bases. The trim removed 6 bases at V and 1 base at J, leaving 0 bases unmatched. Germline loops: CDR1 LNHDA, CDR2 SQIVND (reference sequence). The CDR3 consists of 14 residues. CDR3 region: CASRTGGTNEKLFF. CDR3 in DNA: TGTGCCAGTAGGACAGGGGGAACTAATGAAAAACTGTTTTTT. The full variable domain, with the rest looked up from reference TRBV19 and TRBJ1-4, is DGGITQSPKYLFRKEGQNVTLSCEQNLNHDAMYWYRQDPGQGLRLIYYSQIVNDFQKGDIAEGYSVSREKKESFPLTVTSAQKNPTAFYLCASRTGGTNEKLFFGSGTQLSVL.

This chain connects TRBV15 to TRBJ2-7; D ambiguous. The CDR3 has 13 amino acids. Trimming left V 0 bases short and J 7 bases short, with 10 bases between. CDR1 and CDR2 (germline): LNHNV, YYDKDF (reference sequence). CDR3: CATSRDWLEEQYF. The CDR3 DNA reads as TGTGCCACCAGCAGAGATTGGCTAGAAGAGCAGTACTTC.

The J gene is TRBJ2-3, the V gene TRBV2; possible D gene TRBD2, 6 bases. CDR1 and CDR2 from the germline V gene are SNHLY and FYNNEI. There are 17 residues in the CDR3. The V end lost 6 bases, the J end lost 3 bases, and 22 bases lay between the germline ends. The CDR3 loop is CASRAGYGGGGTDTQYF. DNA of the CDR3: TGTGCCAGCAGGGCCGGGTATGGGGGAGGAGGAACAGATACGCAGTATTTT.

This clone was counted only a few times. The CDR3 region has the DNA TGTGCCAGCAGCCCGGGGACCCCTGGGAGCGAGCAGTACTTC. Its translation: CASSPGTPGSEQYF. V usage is TRBV5-4 and J usage is TRBJ2-7; perhaps D is TRBD1 or TRBD2 (5 bases each). CDR1 is SGHNT, CDR2 YYREEE, per germline (reference sequence). CDR3 length: 14 amino acids. Between the trimmed V and J ends, which lost 4 bases and 6 bases, there was a span of 17 bases.

The chain is built from TRBV5-1 and TRBJ1-2; D unresolved. This CDR3 has 13 amino acids. The V end lost 3 bases, the J end lost 3 bases, and 9 bases lay between the germline ends. The germline CDR1 and CDR2 sequences are SGHRS and YFSETQ. CDR3 nucleotide sequence: TGCGCCAGCAGCTACTTGGGAGACTATGGCTACACCTTC. This codes for CASSYLGDYGYTF.

The rearrangement links TRBV7-2 to TRBJ1-2, with a possible D match to TRBD1 (5 bases). The CDR3 is 15 residues long. Germline lookup yields CDR1 SGHTA and CDR2 FQGNSA. Trimming removed 1 base from V and 4 bases from J, with 13 bases in between. The CDR3 nucleotides read TGTGCCAGCAGCTTAGGAGGGGCCGGAACCTATGGCTACACCTTC. Protein product: CASSLGGAGTYGYTF.

The chain combines TRBV11-3 with TRBJ2-1, with 9 bases that match TRBD2. CDR3 length: 16 residues. Germline assignment: CDR1 SGHNT and CDR2 YENEEA. V trimming: 5 bases; J trimming: 5 bases; junction bases outside the gene matches: 10. This CDR3 is CASSKGGGRAHNEQFF. CDR3 in DNA: TGTGCCAGCAGCAAAGGGGGCGGGAGGGCCCACAATGAGCAGTTCTTC.

J is TRBJ1-2 and V is TRBV7-2; D unresolved. Germline CDR1 is SGHTA and CDR2 is FQGNSA. With 4 bases removed from V and 7 bases from J, the gap between germline ends came to 10 bases. CDR3 length: 12 residues. The CDR3: CASSYEGFGYTF. CDR3 nucleotides: TGTGCCAGCAGCTATGAAGGGTTTGGCTACACCTTC.

The chain couples TRBV4-1 to TRBJ2-6; D may be TRBD1 or TRBD2 (6 bases each). CDR3 length: 20 amino acids. V dropped 3 bases and J dropped 2 bases, with 23 bases sitting between them. Germline CDR1 reads MGHRA; CDR2 reads YSYEKL. The CDR3 sequence is CASSQPPGGLHSPGANVLTF. DNA of the CDR3: TGCGCCAGCAGCCAGCCCCCTGGGGGGCTACATAGCCCTGGGGCCAACGTCCTGACTTTC.

The V and J genes are TRBV28 and TRBJ2-7; no reliable D call. V lost 6 bases and J 2 bases, leaving 14 bases between the germline ends. The CDR3 spans 14 residues. CDR1 MDHEN and CDR2 SYDVKM come from the germline V gene. CDR3 region: CASRSGRPPYEQYF. The CDR3 DNA sequence: TGTGCCAGCAGGTCGGGCAGGCCGCCCTACGAGCAGTACTTC.

This sequence joins TRBV4-1 and TRBJ2-7, with 8 bases matching TRBD1. Unmatched junction bases numbered 6, after V lost 4 bases and J lost 1 base. The CDR3 is 15 amino acids. CDR1 and CDR2 (germline): MGHRA, YSYEKL. The CDR3 DNA reads as TGCGCCAGCAGCCCAGGGGGCATCAATTCCTACGAGCAGTACTTC. Translated, it gives CASSPGGINSYEQYF.

The V gene is TRBV5-6, the J gene TRBJ2-7; possible D gene TRBD2, 6 bases. There are 16 residues in the CDR3. Between the trimmed V and J ends, which lost 5 bases and 7 bases, there was a span of 25 bases. CDR1 is SGHDT and CDR2 is YYEEEE in the germline V gene. The CDR3 DNA sequence: TGTGCCAGCAGAGCGGCCGCGGGGACCCCGTATGGGGAGCAGTACTTC. Encoded protein: CASRAAAGTPYGEQYF.

This chain connects TRBV19 to TRBJ1-5; D might be TRBD1 (6 bases). The V gene lost 5 bases and the J gene lost 3 bases, with 14 bases spanning the gap. Germline loops: CDR1 LNHDA, CDR2 SQIVND (reference sequence). This CDR3 region has 15 residues. CDR3 sequence reads: CASSATTGFNQPQHF. The DNA of the CDR3 is TGTGCCAGTAGTGCAACTACAGGGTTCAATCAGCCCCAGCATTTT.

This sequence joins TRBV6-5 and TRBJ2-7, with unresolved D. This CDR3 is 13 amino acids long. Trimming stripped 3 bases from V and 4 bases from J, with 10 bases between. Germline V CDR1 and CDR2: MNHEY, SVGAGI. The CDR3 sequence: CASSYNPRYEQYF. CDR3 nucleotide sequence: TGTGCCAGCAGTTATAACCCACGTTACGAGCAGTACTTC.